This T cell receptor beta chain was captured by sequencing in a study of identical twins (dated by TCRdb to the mid-2010s). Study-level background: To test whether fetal clonotypes persist, this study deep-sequenced TCR alpha and beta repertoires from monozygotic twins, from unrelated adults of various ages, and from cord blood. To rule out contamination, replicate twin experiments were performed at different times with different library preparation protocols. Here is what the overall study found, with its caveats: Abundant cord blood beta clonotypes had fewer insertions, young adult naive repertoires showed a similar but weaker trend, and memory repertoires showed no such trend. Compared with coincidental sharing between unrelated individuals, an excess of low generation-probability sequences was observed among out-of-frame TCR alpha sequences shared between twins. Because the same donors could not be followed over many years, the conclusions relied on cross-sectional statistical analysis. Invariant T cells such as MAIT and iNKT could partly confound zero-insertion analyses, although diverse VJ usage argued against such confounding for most clonotypes. In beta out-of-frame sequences, excess twin sharing was weaker, because having fewer shared sequences lowered the signal-to-noise ratio. In monozygotic twins, recombination models systematically underestimated out-of-frame TCR alpha sharing, but the models matched the sharing seen between unrelated individuals.

CDR1 and CDR2 (SGHTA, FQGNSA) derive from the germline V gene. Ends trimmed: V by 4 bases, J by 4 bases; bases unmatched to a gene: 6. Including cysteine and phenylalanine, the CDR3 has 14 amino acids. Only the CDR3 DNA is retained, 42 bases long and in frame from the first base. On this clonotype: Its specific antigen is unknown. No much larger clone is present one base from it, and per-base qualities are unavailable.

Every donor in the study was a healthy Caucasian. The twin cohort comprised three pairs of female monozygotic twins, all aged roughly 18 to 30 years. RNA for TCR libraries was isolated from peripheral blood mononuclear cells. Libraries came from 5' RACE. Sequenced using an Illumina HiSeq 2000. Template switching added a universal primer binding site, and the final cDNA carried a unique molecular identifier that allowed TCR cDNA molecules to be counted accurately. First-strand cDNA for TCR alpha and beta chains was synthesized from specific primers in the conserved constant-segment region. To control for contamination, every cDNA library carried two barcodes: a SMART-Mk sample barcode plus Illumina barcodes. TruSeq adapter sequences and Illumina sample barcodes were added in two successive PCR steps. TCR alpha and beta cDNA libraries were sequenced on the Illumina HiSeq platform with custom primers. In the paper's pipeline: Unique molecular identifiers were extracted from raw reads with MiGEC, and CDR3 positions were determined with MiXCR. Recombination models were inferred per individual with the repgenHMM and IGoR tools using an EM algorithm. Shared clonotypes were analyzed with the tcR package in R, and sharing was normalized by the product of cloneset sizes. To study raw recombination without the effects of thymic and clonal selection, out-of-frame nonproductive sequences were analyzed. TCRdb reworked the public reads: Q25 trimming with fastp, MiXCR clone assembly, productive beta chains retained. Every distinct CDR3 protein forms one entry, paired with its most common genes and DNA. TCRdb, not the original authors, processed these V and J calls. This sample gives under 1 million distinct CDR3 sequences in total; 9% to 15% of them show up just once. Together, the top ten hold under 2% of the sample.

These data were also filed under a second study, of yellow fever vaccine responses in identical twins. In that second paper, the authors write: According to the authors, in identical twins the way T cells responded to vaccination appeared partly convergent and partly personalized. In identical twins, the study followed T cell clones that responded to the vaccine with precision.

This clonotype originated in a woman aged 18 to 35 in good health. Sequencing input: PBMCs. The chain is assembled from TRBV7-2 and TRBJ1-2; TRBD1 matches 7 bases in the middle. The bases read TGTGCCAGCAGCTCAGGGACAGCCCCCTATGGCTACACCTTC. Its product reads: CASSSGTAPYGYTF.